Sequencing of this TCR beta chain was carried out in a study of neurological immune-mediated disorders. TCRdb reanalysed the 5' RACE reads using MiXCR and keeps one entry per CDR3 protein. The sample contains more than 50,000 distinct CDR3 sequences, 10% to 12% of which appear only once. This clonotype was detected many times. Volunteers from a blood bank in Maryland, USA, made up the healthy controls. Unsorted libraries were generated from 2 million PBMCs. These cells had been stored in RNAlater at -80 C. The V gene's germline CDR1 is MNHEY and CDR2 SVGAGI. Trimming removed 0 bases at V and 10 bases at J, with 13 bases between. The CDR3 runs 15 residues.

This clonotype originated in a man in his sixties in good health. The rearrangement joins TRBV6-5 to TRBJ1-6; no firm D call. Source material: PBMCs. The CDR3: CASSYSTTGSSPLHF. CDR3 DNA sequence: TGTGCCAGCAGTTACTCGACAACTGGTAGCTCACCCCTCCACTTT.